These 15 T cell receptor beta chains came from one sample sequenced in a study of Ad26.COV2.S vaccination and SARS-CoV-2 variants. Treatment described: 19 received Ad26.COV2.S at low or high dose, single or two shots; five or six received placebo; per-sample allocation not given. Sampling happened 63 days after the first vaccine or placebo injection. The protocol was immunoSEQ multiplex PCR, while the TCRdb copy is restricted to in-frame clones and leaves out a portion. This sample has hundreds of thousands of clones, with roughly nine tenths found just once. Sequencing was performed on peripheral blood, taken in a trial of Ad26.COV2.S vaccine versus placebo. The receptors come from a person between 18 and 60 years old who received the Ad26.COV2.S COVID-19 vaccine or a placebo.

V usage is TRBV7-8 and J usage is TRBJ2-7; unclear D gene. V shed 5 bases and J shed 5 bases, with 16 bases lying between them. The length of the CDR3 is 14 residues. Germline V gives CDR1 SGHVS, CDR2 FQNEAQ. CDR3 sequence: CASSSRFSSDEQYF. DNA of the CDR3: TGTGCCAGCAGCAGCAGGTTTAGTAGTGACGAGCAGTACTTC.

The chain links TRBV6-5 to TRBJ2-2; D may match TRBD1 or TRBD2 (5 bases each). This CDR3 contains 13 residues. The germline gives CDR1 MNHEY, CDR2 SVGAGI. Between the trimmed V and J ends, which lost 6 bases and 6 bases, there was a span of 11 bases. The CDR3 sequence is CASRPPGPGELFF. DNA of the CDR3: TGTGCCAGCAGACCCCCGGGGCCCGGGGAGCTGTTTTTT.

The chain combines TRBV24-1 with TRBJ2-5, with D hard to call. Looked up from germline, CDR1 is KGHDR and CDR2 is SFDVKD. The length of the CDR3 is 14 residues. V lost 4 bases to trimming and J lost 4 bases, with 12 bases between them. This CDR3 reads CATSDPGPGETQYF. Here the CDR3 DNA reads TGTGCCACCAGTGACCCTGGACCGGGAGAGACCCAGTACTTC.

The DNA for the CDR3 is TGCGCCAGCAGCCAGGTTTTCGGTAGCCCAGATACGCAGTATTTT. This gives the protein CASSQVFGSPDTQYF. This chain uses TRBV4-3 with TRBJ2-3; D ambiguous. The CDR3 consists of 15 residues. V dropped 3 bases and J dropped 4 bases, with 14 bases sitting between them. CDR1 is LGHNA, CDR2 YSLEER, per germline.

The V call is TRBV19, the J call TRBJ1-1; no reliable D call. Germline CDR1 is LNHDA and CDR2 is SQIVND (reference sequence). V was cut by 5 bases and J by 4 bases, with 8 bases left in between. CDR3 length equals 12 residues. The CDR3 DNA sequence: TGTGCCAGTAGTTCCTGGGGCACTGAAGCTTTCTTT. Its translation is CASSSWGTEAFF.

The chain joins TRBV5-4 to TRBJ2-7; 8 bases agree with TRBD2. Germline CDR1 reads SGHNT; CDR2 reads YYREEE (reference sequence). The CDR3 spans 13 residues. V gave up 3 bases and J gave up 5 bases; unmatched junction bases: 4. For the CDR3, the DNA is TGTGCCAGCAGCTGGACTAGCTCGGACGAGCAGTACTTC. Its translation: CASSWTSSDEQYF.

The gene calls are TRBV18 and TRBJ2-7, with 11 bases lining up with TRBD2. Germline assignment: CDR1 KGHSH and CDR2 LQKENI. This CDR3 spans 16 amino acids. V gave up 0 bases and J gave up 3 bases; unmatched junction bases: 4. This CDR3 reads CASSPPPSGRIYEQYF. CDR3 bases: TGTGCCAGCTCACCACCACCTAGCGGGAGGATCTACGAGCAGTACTTC.

The rearrangement links TRBV7-2 to TRBJ2-7; D perhaps matches TRBD2 (5 bases). The germline V gene has CDR1 SGHTA and CDR2 FQGNSA. V lost 5 bases and J lost 1, with 15 bases in between. The length of the CDR3 is 15 residues. The CDR3 sequence: CASSQPPGMSYEQYF. CDR3 nucleotides: TGTGCCAGCAGCCAGCCGCCGGGAATGTCCTACGAGCAGTACTTC.

The chain uses TRBV25-1 and TRBJ2-7, with a weak D call TRBD2 (6 bases). Germline V gene lookup returns CDR1 MGHDK and CDR2 SYGVNS. V lost 1 base and J lost 7, with 14 bases in between. The CDR3 length is 14 residues. The CDR3 nucleotides are TGTGCCAGCAGTGAATGCGTCGGGAGTTGTGAGCAGTACTTC. Translating gives CASSECVGSCEQYF.

With regard to this clone: One junction end does not reproduce the germline sequence, and a read error may be involved. V and J are TRBV25-1 and TRBJ2-3, with 9 positions matching TRBD1. Germline V gene data show CDR1 as MGHDK and CDR2 as SYGVNS. CDR3 length: 11 amino acids. The CDR3 nucleotides read TGCGGGACAGGGTCGACAGATACGCAGTATTTT. This sequence encodes CGTGSTDTQYF.

The rearrangement joins TRBV3-1 (or the pseudogene TRBV3-2) to TRBJ1-2; D unresolved. The V end was cut by 0 bases, the J end by 7 bases, with 6 bases between. The CDR3 sequence is 12 residues long. Germline V gene lookup returns CDR1 LGHDT and CDR2 YNNKEL (reference sequence). The CDR3 is CASSQDAGGYTF. CDR3 DNA: TGTGCCAGCAGCCAAGATGCAGGTGGCTACACCTTC.

This rearrangement joins TRBV13 to TRBJ2-1; no clear D gene. This CDR3 contains 14 residues. The germline V gene encodes CDR1 PRHDT and CDR2 FYEKMQ (reference sequence). V lost 2 bases and J lost 4, with 9 bases in between. CDR3 DNA: TGTGCCAGCAGCTTATGGACGCAGTACAATGAGCAGTTCTTC. Translation gives CASSLWTQYNEQFF.

The DNA for the CDR3 is TGTGCCAGCAGTGGGGCGGAAAATCCTAACTATGGCTACACCTTC. Its translation: CASSGAENPNYGYTF. The V gene is TRBV2, the J gene TRBJ1-2; no clear D gene. Germline V gene sequence: CDR1 SNHLY, CDR2 FYNNEI. Trimming cost V 4 bases and J 0 bases, with 12 bases left between them. The CDR3 extends over 15 amino acids.

The CDR3 nucleotides are TGTGCCAGTAGTCTCCCAGGGGGAGAGACCCAGTACTTC. Translation: CASSLPGGETQYF. The chain has TRBV19 and TRBJ2-5, with 7 bases aligning to TRBD1. With 5 bases clipped from V and 4 bases from J, the junction kept 4 bases outside the gene matches. Per germline, CDR1 LNHDA and CDR2 SQIVND (reference sequence). The CDR3 extends over 13 amino acids.

The V gene is TRBV6-5, the J gene TRBJ1-4; D is possibly TRBD1 (5 bases). This CDR3 is built from 15 residues. Germline V gene lookup returns CDR1 MNHEY and CDR2 SVGAGI. With 7 bases removed from V and 5 bases from J, the gap between germline ends came to 17 bases. CDR3: CASKTYGGLNEKLFF. The CDR3 bases are TGTGCCAGCAAAACTTATGGGGGATTAAATGAAAAACTGTTTTTT.